The following is a TCR beta chain sequence with its context. Original processing methods: Amplification with reference gene primers provided the estimates of nucleated cell counts. Only in-frame clones appear in the TCRdb table, and some are missing; sequencing was by immunoSEQ multiplex PCR. V and J calls and clone size come straight from that table; D and trimming were deduced from the DNA. This sample carries over 85,000 clones, approximately 85% of them seen once, and the ten largest clones take 3.5% to 4%. The germline gives CDR1 SNHLY, CDR2 FYNNEI. The CDR3 has 15 amino acids. The V end was cut by 3 bases, the J end by 6 bases, with 15 bases between. The source of the sample is a study of blood T cell repertoires in COVID-19. About the study: Acute and convalescent COVID-19 samples came from the United States, Italy and Spain.

The rearrangement joins TRBV2 to TRBJ1-5; D gene unclear. The clonotype originates from a man aged 60 to 75 with acute or convalescent COVID-19. Sequences were obtained from peripheral blood. In DNA form, the CDR3 reads TGTGCCAGCAGTGATATGACCATCTCGGGTCAGCCCCAGCATTTT. Translating it yields CASSDMTISGQPQHF.